These 10 T cell receptor beta chains share one sample of origin, sequenced in a study of cytomegalovirus exposure and HLA in healthy donors. The PCR contained 60 Vbeta and 13 Jbeta primers. Produced via immunoSEQ multiplex PCR; TCRdb's table is partial and in-frame only. The data show 70,000 to 95,000 clones, 70% to 90% seen once. Material for sequencing was PBMCs. Receptors originate from a man aged 18 to 30 in good health and CMV-seronegative.

V usage is TRBV5-4 and J usage is TRBJ1-1; D remains ambiguous. Germline loops: CDR1 SGHNT, CDR2 YYREEE (reference sequence). Trimming pared 4 bases from V and 0 bases from J, leaving 4 bases between. The CDR3 covers 12 residues. The CDR3 loop reads CASSILNTEAFF. The CDR3 DNA sequence: TGTGCCAGCAGCATCTTGAACACTGAAGCTTTCTTT.

J is TRBJ2-1 and V is TRBV5-1; weak D call: TRBD1 (6 bases). The CDR3 spans 16 residues. V lost 0 bases and J lost 2, with 12 bases in between. CDR1 is SGHRS and CDR2 is YFSETQ in the germline V gene. Written as DNA, the CDR3 is TGCGCCAGCAGCTTGGAAGAGAGGGGGACCTACAATGAGCAGTTCTTC. Translation: CASSLEERGTYNEQFF.

There are a few counts of this clone. This chain uses TRBV2 with TRBJ1-5; 9 nucleotides line up with TRBD1. This CDR3 region has 14 residues. Germline CDR1 SNHLY, CDR2 FYNNEI. V was clipped by 1 base and J by 9 bases; unmatched bases: 4. For the CDR3, the DNA is TGTGCCAGCAGTGAAGACAGGGGGCGCGGGCCCCAGCATTTT. Translating gives CASSEDRGRGPQHF.

This clone was counted a single time. The chain joins TRBV21-1 to TRBJ2-7; TRBD1 reflects the table's D call only, with no check against the DNA. TRBV21-1 is a recognized pseudogene. The CDR3 totals 17 residues. The CDR3 protein is CASSKGAGTYTAYEQYF. The CDR3 bases are TGTGCCAGCAGCAAAGGCGCCGGGACATACACTGCCTACGAGCAGTACTTC.

The rearrangement links TRBV11-3 to TRBJ2-6, with D possibly TRBD1 on 6 matching bases. V was pared by 5 bases and J by 0 bases, with 8 bases between. Germline V CDR1 and CDR2: SGHNT, YENEEA. The length of the CDR3 is 15 residues. The CDR3 protein is CASSQQGSGANVLTF. As DNA, the CDR3 is TGTGCCAGCAGCCAACAGGGCTCTGGGGCCAACGTCCTGACTTTC.

The chain recombines TRBV6-1 with TRBJ1-2; D call uncertain. CDR3 length: 15 residues. Germline V CDR1 and CDR2: MNHNS, SASEGT. Trimming shortened V by 2 bases and J by 7 bases, and 17 bases separated the two germline ends. Here the CDR3 reads CASSETPGRMSGYTF. As DNA, the CDR3 is TGTGCCAGCAGTGAAACTCCCGGGAGAATGAGTGGCTACACCTTC.

This clone was seen a few times. The CDR3 is CASSLWAGANTEAFF. The CDR3 region has the DNA TGTGCCAGCAGCTTATGGGCTGGGGCCAACACTGAAGCTTTCTTT. This rearrangement joins TRBV7-3 to TRBJ1-1; tentatively, D is TRBD1 (5 bases). V was pared by 2 bases and J by 2 bases, with 12 bases between. The CDR3 extends over 15 amino acids. CDR1 SGHTA and CDR2 FQGTGA come from the germline V gene.

This clone showed up just a few times. This chain joins TRBV6-1 and TRBJ1-4, with 11 bases identical to TRBD1. With 8 bases clipped from V and 7 bases from J, the junction kept 6 bases outside the gene matches. Germline V gene lookup returns CDR1 MNHNS and CDR2 SASEGT. The CDR3 loop spans 14 amino acids. The CDR3 DNA reads as TGTGCCAGCCGCGCGGGACAGGGGGGTGAAAAACTGTTTTTT. This translates into CASRAGQGGEKLFF.

The CDR3 DNA reads TGTGCCAGCAGCCGAGGGTCAGATACGCAGTATTTT. Its protein product is CASSRGSDTQYF. The chain carries TRBV7-6 and TRBJ2-3; D perhaps matches TRBD2 (5 bases). CDR3 length equals 12 residues. Germline V lookup: CDR1 SGHVS, CDR2 FNYEAQ. The V end was cut by 5 bases, the J end by 4 bases, with 7 bases between.

This chain connects TRBV9 to TRBJ2-7, with D maybe TRBD1 (6 bases). This CDR3 is 15 amino acids long. In germline, CDR1 is SGDLS, CDR2 YYNGEE. Trimming removed 0 bases from V and 4 bases from J, with 14 bases in between. CDR3 sequence reads: CASSVAPQGKYEQYF. CDR3 nucleotides: TGTGCCAGCAGCGTAGCCCCCCAGGGGAAATACGAGCAGTACTTC.